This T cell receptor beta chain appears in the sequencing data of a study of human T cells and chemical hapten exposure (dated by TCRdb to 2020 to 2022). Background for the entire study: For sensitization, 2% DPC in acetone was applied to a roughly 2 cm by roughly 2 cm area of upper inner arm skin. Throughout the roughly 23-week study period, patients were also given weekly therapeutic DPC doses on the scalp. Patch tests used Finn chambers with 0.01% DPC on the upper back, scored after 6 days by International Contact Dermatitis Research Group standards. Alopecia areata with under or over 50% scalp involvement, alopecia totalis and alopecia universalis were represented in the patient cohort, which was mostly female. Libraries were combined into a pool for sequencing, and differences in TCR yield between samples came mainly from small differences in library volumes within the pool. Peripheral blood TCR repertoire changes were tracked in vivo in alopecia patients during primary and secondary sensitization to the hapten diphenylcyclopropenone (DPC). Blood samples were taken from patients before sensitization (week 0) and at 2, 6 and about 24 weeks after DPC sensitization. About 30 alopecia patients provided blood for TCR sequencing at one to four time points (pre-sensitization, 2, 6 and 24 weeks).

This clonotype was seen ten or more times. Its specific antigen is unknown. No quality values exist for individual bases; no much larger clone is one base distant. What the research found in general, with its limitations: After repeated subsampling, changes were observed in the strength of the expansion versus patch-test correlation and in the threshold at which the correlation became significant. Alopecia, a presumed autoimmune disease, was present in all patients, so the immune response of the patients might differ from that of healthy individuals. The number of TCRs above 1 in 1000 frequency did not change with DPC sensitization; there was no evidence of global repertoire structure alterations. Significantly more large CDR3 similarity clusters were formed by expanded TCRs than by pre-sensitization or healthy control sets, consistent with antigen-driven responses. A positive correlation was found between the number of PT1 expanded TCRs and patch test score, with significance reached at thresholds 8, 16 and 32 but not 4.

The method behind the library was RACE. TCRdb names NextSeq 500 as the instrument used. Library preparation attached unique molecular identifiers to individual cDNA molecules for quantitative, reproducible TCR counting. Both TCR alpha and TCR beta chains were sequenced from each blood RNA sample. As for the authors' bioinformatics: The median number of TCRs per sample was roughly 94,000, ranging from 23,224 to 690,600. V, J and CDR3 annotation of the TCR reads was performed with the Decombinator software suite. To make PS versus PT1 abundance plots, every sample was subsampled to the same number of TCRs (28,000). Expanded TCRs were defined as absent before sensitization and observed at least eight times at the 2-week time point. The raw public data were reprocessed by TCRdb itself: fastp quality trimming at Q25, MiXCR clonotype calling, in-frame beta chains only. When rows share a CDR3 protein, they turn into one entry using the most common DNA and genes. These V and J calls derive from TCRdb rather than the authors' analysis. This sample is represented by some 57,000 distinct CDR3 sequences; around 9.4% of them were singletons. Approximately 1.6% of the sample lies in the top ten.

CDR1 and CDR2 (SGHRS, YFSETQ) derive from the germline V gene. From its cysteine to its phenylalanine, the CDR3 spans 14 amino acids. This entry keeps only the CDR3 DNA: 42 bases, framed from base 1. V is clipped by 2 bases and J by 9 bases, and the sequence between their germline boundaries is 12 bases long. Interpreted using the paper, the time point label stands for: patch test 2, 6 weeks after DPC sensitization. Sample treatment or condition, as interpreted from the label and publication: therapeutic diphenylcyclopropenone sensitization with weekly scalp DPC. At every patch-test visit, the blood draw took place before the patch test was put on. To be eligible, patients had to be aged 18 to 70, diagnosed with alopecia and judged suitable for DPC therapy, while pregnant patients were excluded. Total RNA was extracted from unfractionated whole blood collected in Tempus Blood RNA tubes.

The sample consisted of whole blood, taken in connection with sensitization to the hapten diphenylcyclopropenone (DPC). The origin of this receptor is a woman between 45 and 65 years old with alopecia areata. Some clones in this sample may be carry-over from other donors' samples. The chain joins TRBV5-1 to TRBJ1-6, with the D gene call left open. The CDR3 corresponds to CASSFRRALSPLHF. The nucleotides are TGCGCCAGCAGCTTTCGGCGTGCACTTTCACCCCTCCACTTT.